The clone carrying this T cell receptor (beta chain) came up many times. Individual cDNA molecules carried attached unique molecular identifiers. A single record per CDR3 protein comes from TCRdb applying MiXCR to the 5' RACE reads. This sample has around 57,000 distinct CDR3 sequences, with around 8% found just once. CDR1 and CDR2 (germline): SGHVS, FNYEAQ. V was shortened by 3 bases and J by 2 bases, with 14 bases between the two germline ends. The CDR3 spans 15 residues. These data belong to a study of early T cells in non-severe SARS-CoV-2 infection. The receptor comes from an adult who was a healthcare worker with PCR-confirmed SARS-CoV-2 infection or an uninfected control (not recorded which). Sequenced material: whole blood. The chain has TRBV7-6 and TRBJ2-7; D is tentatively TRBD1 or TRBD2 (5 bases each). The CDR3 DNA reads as TGTGCCAGCAGCTTCTCCCCGGGACGCGCCTACGAGCAGTACTTC. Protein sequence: CASSFSPGRAYEQYF.